Below, 16 T cell receptor beta chains from the same sample are listed, as sequenced in a study of cytomegalovirus exposure and HLA in healthy donors. The PCR ran on 60 Vbeta and 13 Jbeta primers. The table came from immunoSEQ multiplex PCR; TCRdb's copy has only in-frame clones and leaves some out. The data hold some 110,000 clones, with roughly 85% observed a single time. What was sequenced was PBMCs. The origin of the receptors is a young man in good health and CMV-seropositive.

This chain uses TRBV14 with TRBJ1-2, with TRBD1 matching over 8 bases. CDR1 is SGHDN, CDR2 FVKESK, per germline. The V and J ends lost 4 bases and 3 bases, in that order; junction bases with no gene match: 4. The CDR3 loop spans 14 amino acids. CDR3 nucleotide sequence: TGTGCCAGCAGCCTCCTGACAGGGGACTATGGCTACACCTTC. Translating gives CASSLLTGDYGYTF.

The V call is TRBV6-4, the J call TRBJ2-1, with 12 bases matching TRBD2. The CDR3 contains 18 residues. Trimming removed 5 bases from V and 0 bases from J; junction bases left unmatched: 8. Looked up from germline, CDR1 is MRHNA and CDR2 is SNTAGT. The CDR3 loop is CASSPGTSGPGSYNEQFF. The CDR3 DNA reads as TGTGCCAGCAGTCCCGGGACTAGCGGGCCCGGCTCCTACAATGAGCAGTTCTTC.

The chain carries TRBV5-4 and TRBJ2-7; D may be TRBD1 (6 bases). Trimming took off 4 bases at V and 6 bases at J, with 20 bases between the two ends. Germline V gives CDR1 SGHNT, CDR2 YYREEE (reference sequence). There are 15 residues in the CDR3. The CDR3 nucleotides are TGTGCCAGCAGCCCCCCCGGGGACATCAAGGGCGAGCAGTACTTC. Its translation: CASSPPGDIKGEQYF.

The gene calls are TRBV6-5 and TRBJ1-1, with D hard to call. The germline gives CDR1 MNHEY, CDR2 SVGAGI. CDR3 length: 15 amino acids. V lost 0 bases to trimming and J lost 1 base, with 9 bases between them. CDR3 sequence: CASSYSHRSNTEAFF. In DNA form, the CDR3 reads TGTGCCAGCAGTTACTCCCACAGATCGAACACTGAAGCTTTCTTT.

V is TRBV7-3 and J is TRBJ1-6; 7 nucleotides line up with TRBD1. The CDR3 has 15 amino acids. Germline trimming cut 3 bases from V and 8 bases from J; bases unmatched to any gene: 7. Germline loops: CDR1 SGHTA, CDR2 FQGTGA. The CDR3, as DNA: TGTGCCAGCAGCTTGGAGGGGGCAAACTATTCACCCCTCCACTTT. Amino acids: CASSLEGANYSPLHF.

The V call is TRBV19, the J call TRBJ1-5; no definite D call. V lost 7 bases to trimming and J lost 5 bases, with 21 bases between them. The CDR3 sequence is 16 residues long. Germline lookup yields CDR1 LNHDA and CDR2 SQIVND (reference sequence). CDR3 region: CASTPRGRKRDQPQHF. In DNA, the CDR3 is TGTGCCAGTACTCCCCGGGGTAGAAAACGGGATCAGCCCCAGCATTTT.

This sequence joins TRBV13 and TRBJ1-2; D gene uncertain. Looked up from germline, CDR1 is PRHDT and CDR2 is FYEKMQ (reference sequence). Trimming shortened V by 5 bases and J by 14 bases, and 12 bases separated the two germline ends. The CDR3 length is 10 residues. The CDR3 DNA reads as TGTGCCAGCAGCCCTCTGAGGTGGACCTTC. It yields the protein CASSPLRWTF.

The chain couples TRBV5-5 to TRBJ1-2, with D possibly TRBD1 on 5 matching bases. Germline-derived CDR1 and CDR2 are SGHKS and YYEKEE (reference sequence). V lost 4 bases to trimming and J lost 4 bases, with 14 bases between them. This CDR3 contains 14 residues. The CDR3 protein is CASSDSTELYGYTF. In nucleotides, the CDR3 is TGTGCCAGCAGCGACAGCACTGAACTCTATGGCTACACCTTC.

The chain links TRBV7-9 to TRBJ1-5; possible D gene TRBD1, 5 bases. Germline-derived CDR1 and CDR2 are SEHNR and FQNEAQ (reference sequence). The ends were cut back, 3 bases at V and 5 bases at J, with 11 bases in the middle. CDR3 length equals 14 residues. The CDR3: CASSLEGLDQPQHF. Written as DNA, the CDR3 is TGTGCCAGCAGCTTGGAGGGACTTGATCAGCCCCAGCATTTT.

This chain links TRBV5-8 with TRBJ2-7, with D possibly being TRBD1 (6 bases). Germline V gives CDR1 SGHTS, CDR2 YDEGEE. CDR3 size: 15 residues. Trimming removed 1 base at V and 0 bases at J, with 11 bases between. The CDR3: CASSLYRVNSYEQYV. In DNA form, the CDR3 reads TGTGCCAGCAGCTTGTACAGGGTAAACTCCTACGAGCAGTACGTC.

The rearrangement links TRBV18 to TRBJ1-2; 7 nucleotides line up with TRBD1. Germline V gene data show CDR1 as KGHSH and CDR2 as LQKENI. The CDR3 loop spans 16 amino acids. Trimming cost V 1 base and J 1 base; bases outside gene matches: 6. The CDR3 loop reads CASSPLGTDLNYGYTF. As DNA, the CDR3 is TGTGCCAGCTCACCACTTGGGACAGATCTTAACTATGGCTACACCTTC.

This rearrangement joins TRBV28 to TRBJ2-3, with TRBD2 matching over 15 bases. The CDR3 loop spans 18 amino acids. The junction had 7 bases not matched to a gene; V was cut back by 2 bases and J by 4 bases. Germline V gene data show CDR1 as MDHEN and CDR2 as SYDVKM. CDR3 loop: CASSLPRTSGGAPDTQYF. Here the CDR3 DNA reads TGTGCCAGCAGTTTACCACGGACTAGCGGGGGGGCCCCAGATACGCAGTATTTT.

This clone appeared a few times. The V gene is TRBV7-2, the J gene TRBJ1-4; 7 nucleotides match TRBD1. This CDR3 contains 14 residues. Looked up from germline, CDR1 is SGHTA and CDR2 is FQGNSA. With V trimmed by 6 bases and J by 8 bases, 9 bases remained unmatched. The CDR3 spells CASRLTGAGEKLFF. Written as DNA, the CDR3 is TGTGCCAGCAGGCTTACAGGGGCTGGAGAAAAACTGTTTTTT.

CDR3 coding DNA: TGTGCCAGTAGTACTCTACAGTTCACCGGGGAGCTGTTTTTT. Translated: CASSTLQFTGELFF. V usage is TRBV19 and J usage is TRBJ2-2; no firm D call. The V end was cut by 4 bases, the J end by 4 bases, with 10 bases between. The CDR3 covers 14 residues. Germline-derived CDR1 and CDR2 are LNHDA and SQIVND (reference sequence).

The chain joins TRBV9 to TRBJ2-7, with 7 nucleotides matching TRBD1. The V gene's germline CDR1 is SGDLS and CDR2 YYNGEE. The CDR3 runs 17 residues. The V and J ends lost 2 bases and 0 bases, in that order; junction bases with no gene match: 11. As DNA, the CDR3 is TGTGCCAGCAGCGTGGGACCGGGACAGAGCATCTCCTACGAGCAGTACTTC. It yields the protein CASSVGPGQSISYEQYF. Filled out from reference TRBV9 and TRBJ2-7, the complete variable domain reads DSGVTQTPKHLITATGQRVTLRCSPRSGDLSVYWYQQSLDQGLQFLIQYYNGEERAKGNILERFSAQQFPDLHSELNLSSLELGDSALYFCASSVGPGQSISYEQYFGPGTRLTVT.

The chain recombines TRBV19 with TRBJ2-1; 9 bases match TRBD2. The CDR3 is 16 amino acids. The trim removed 6 bases at V and 3 bases at J, leaving 9 bases unmatched. Germline V gene lookup returns CDR1 LNHDA and CDR2 SQIVND (reference sequence). CDR3 sequence (DNA): TGTGCCAGTAGAACGTTAGCGGGAGATCTCTACAATGAGCAGTTCTTC. Translated, it gives CASRTLAGDLYNEQFF.